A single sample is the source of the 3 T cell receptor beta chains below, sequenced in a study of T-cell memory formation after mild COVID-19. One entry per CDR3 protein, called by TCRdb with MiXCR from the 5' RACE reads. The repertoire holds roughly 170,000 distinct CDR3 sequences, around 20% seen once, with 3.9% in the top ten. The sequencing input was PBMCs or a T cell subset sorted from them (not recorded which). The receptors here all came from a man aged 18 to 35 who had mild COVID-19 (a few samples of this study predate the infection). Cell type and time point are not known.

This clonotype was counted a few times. DNA of the CDR3: TGTGCCAGCAGTTACTCGTTTGCTGGCACAGATACGCAGTATTTT. Its protein product is CASSYSFAGTDTQYF. J is TRBJ2-3 and V is TRBV6-5; D ambiguous. With 0 bases removed from V and 1 base from J, the gap between germline ends came to 8 bases. This CDR3 comprises 15 residues. Germline assignment: CDR1 MNHEY and CDR2 SVGAGI.

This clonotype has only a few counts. CDR3 loop: CASSLETSTKAFF. In nucleotides, the CDR3 is TGTGCCAGCAGTCTTGAGACCTCAACTAAGGCTTTCTTT. The genes are TRBV12-3 or TRBV12-4 and TRBJ1-1; D is unclear. The CDR3 loop spans 13 amino acids. The germline V and J ends were trimmed by 5 bases and 11 bases, with 18 bases remaining between them.

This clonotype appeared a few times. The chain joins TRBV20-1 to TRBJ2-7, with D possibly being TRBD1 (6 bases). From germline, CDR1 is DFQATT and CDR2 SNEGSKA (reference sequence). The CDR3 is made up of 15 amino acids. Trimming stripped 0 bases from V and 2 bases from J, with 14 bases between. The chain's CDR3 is CSARDLGHNPYEQYF. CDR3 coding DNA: TGCAGTGCTAGAGATCTGGGACATAACCCCTACGAGCAGTACTTC.